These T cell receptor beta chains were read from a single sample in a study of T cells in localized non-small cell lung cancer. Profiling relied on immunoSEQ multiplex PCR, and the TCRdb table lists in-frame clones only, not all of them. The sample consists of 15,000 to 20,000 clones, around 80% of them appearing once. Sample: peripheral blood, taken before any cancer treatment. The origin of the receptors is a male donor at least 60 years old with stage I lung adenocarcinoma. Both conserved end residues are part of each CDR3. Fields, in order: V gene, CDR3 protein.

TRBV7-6 CASSTRTGTTSYEQYF
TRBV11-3 CASSPGVDGEAFF
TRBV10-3 CAISELGQNYGYTF
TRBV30 CAWSIRQSETQYF
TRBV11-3 CASSFGLAGDEQFF
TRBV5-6 CASSTRLAGIQETQYF
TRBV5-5 CASSAGQLSDEQYF
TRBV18 CASSPGSQETQYF
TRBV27 CASSLRRPGGNEQFF
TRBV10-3 CAITQGQGYSYNEQFF
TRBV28 CASSPPGPIYEQYF
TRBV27 CASTPYGGRGDTQYF
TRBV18 CASSPGGSRSEKLFF
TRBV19 CASSRSPGLGEQYF
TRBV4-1 CASSQDPAGTEAFF
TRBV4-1 CASSQDGTGPNTDTQYF
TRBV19 CASSIQVNQPQHF
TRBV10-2 CAGKGTENYNSPLHF
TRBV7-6 CASSWAGKSYNEQFF
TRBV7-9 CASSFPGQKVTDTQYF